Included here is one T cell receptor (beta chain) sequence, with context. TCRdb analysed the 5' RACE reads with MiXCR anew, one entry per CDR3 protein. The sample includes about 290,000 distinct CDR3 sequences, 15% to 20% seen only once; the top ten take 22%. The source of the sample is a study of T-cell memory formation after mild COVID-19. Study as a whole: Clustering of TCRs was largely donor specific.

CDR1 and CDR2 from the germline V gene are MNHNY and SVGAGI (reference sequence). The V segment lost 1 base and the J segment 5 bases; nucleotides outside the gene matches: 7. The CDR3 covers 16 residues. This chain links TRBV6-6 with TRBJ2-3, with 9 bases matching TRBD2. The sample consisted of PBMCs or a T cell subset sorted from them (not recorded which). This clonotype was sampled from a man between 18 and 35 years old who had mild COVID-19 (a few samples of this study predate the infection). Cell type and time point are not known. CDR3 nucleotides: TGTGCCAGCAGTTACTGGAGCGGGGGGCGGGGAGATACGCAGTATTTT. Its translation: CASSYWSGGRGDTQYF.